The present T cell receptor (beta chain) was sequenced within a study of chemoradiotherapy in HPV16-positive cancers. Germline assignment: CDR1 SGHTA and CDR2 FQGTGA. The CDR3 totals 15 residues. V lost 0 bases and J lost 1, with 8 bases in between. The table came from immunoSEQ multiplex PCR; TCRdb's copy has only in-frame clones and leaves some out. The table lists about 6,600 clones, roughly 80% of them singletons, with approximately 8.2% in the top ten. This chain connects TRBV7-3 to TRBJ2-3; no clear D. Source: tumor tissue, taken from a patient who underwent chemoradiotherapy. The TCR comes from a human donor with HPV-associated anogenital cancer. The CDR3 protein is CASSLTTGRTDTQYF. The CDR3, as DNA: TGTGCCAGCAGCTTAACTACCGGCCGCACAGATACGCAGTATTTT.